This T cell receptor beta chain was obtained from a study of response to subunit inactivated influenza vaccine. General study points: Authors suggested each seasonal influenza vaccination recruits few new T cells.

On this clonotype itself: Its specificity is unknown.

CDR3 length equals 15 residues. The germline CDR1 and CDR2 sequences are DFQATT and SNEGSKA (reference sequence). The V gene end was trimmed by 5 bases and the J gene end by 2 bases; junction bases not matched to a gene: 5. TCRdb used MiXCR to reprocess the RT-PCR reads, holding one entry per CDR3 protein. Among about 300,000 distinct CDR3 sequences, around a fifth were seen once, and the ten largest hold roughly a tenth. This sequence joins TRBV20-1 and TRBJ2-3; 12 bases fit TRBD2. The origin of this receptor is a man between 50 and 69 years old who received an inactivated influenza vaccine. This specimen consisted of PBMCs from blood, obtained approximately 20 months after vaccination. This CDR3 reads CSARTSGRFTDTQYF. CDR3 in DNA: TGCAGTGCTCGAACTAGCGGGAGGTTCACAGATACGCAGTATTTT.